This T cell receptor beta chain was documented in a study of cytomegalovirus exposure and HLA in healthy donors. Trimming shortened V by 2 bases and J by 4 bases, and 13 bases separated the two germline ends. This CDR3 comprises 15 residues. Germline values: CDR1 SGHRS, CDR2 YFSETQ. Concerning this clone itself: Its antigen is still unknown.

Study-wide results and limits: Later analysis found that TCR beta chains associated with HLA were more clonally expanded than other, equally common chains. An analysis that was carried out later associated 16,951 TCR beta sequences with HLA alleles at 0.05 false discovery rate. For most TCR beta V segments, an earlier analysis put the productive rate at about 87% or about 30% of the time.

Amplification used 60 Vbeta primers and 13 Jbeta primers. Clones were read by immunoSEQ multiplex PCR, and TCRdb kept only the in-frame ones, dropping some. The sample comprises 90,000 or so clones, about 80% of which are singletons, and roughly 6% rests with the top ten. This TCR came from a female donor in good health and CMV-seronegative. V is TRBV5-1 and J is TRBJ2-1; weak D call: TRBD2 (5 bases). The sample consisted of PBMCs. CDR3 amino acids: CASSFEGFLYNEQFF. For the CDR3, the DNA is TGCGCCAGCAGCTTTGAGGGTTTTCTTTACAATGAGCAGTTCTTC.